The clone carrying this TCR beta chain has more than one count but fewer than ten. Its antigen is as yet unknown. Trimming pared 0 bases from V and 0 bases from J, leaving 5 bases between. The germline CDR1 and CDR2 sequences are LGHNA and YSLEER. This CDR3 region has 14 residues. The data were taken from a study of T-cell memory formation after mild COVID-19. Across the whole study: The TCR clusters were mostly specific to one donor.

TCRdb reprocessed the 5' RACE reads via MiXCR and lists one record per CDR3 protein. The sample lists fewer than 350,000 distinct CDR3 sequences, approximately 19% seen once, with roughly 24% in the top ten. Overall study findings and caveats: Later expanders leaned CD4+, whereas clones that contracted between day 15 and 85 were balanced CD4/CD8. Contracting CD8+ clones were enriched in EMRA, CD4+ mainly in CM and EM.

This clonotype originated in a man younger than 35 who had mild COVID-19 (a few samples of this study predate the infection). Cell type and time point are not known. The gene calls are TRBV4-3 and TRBJ1-1; D unresolved. Source material: PBMCs or a T cell subset sorted from them (not recorded which). The CDR3 bases are TGCGCCAGCAGCCAAGAGAACATGAACACTGAAGCTTTCTTT. Encoded protein: CASSQENMNTEAFF.